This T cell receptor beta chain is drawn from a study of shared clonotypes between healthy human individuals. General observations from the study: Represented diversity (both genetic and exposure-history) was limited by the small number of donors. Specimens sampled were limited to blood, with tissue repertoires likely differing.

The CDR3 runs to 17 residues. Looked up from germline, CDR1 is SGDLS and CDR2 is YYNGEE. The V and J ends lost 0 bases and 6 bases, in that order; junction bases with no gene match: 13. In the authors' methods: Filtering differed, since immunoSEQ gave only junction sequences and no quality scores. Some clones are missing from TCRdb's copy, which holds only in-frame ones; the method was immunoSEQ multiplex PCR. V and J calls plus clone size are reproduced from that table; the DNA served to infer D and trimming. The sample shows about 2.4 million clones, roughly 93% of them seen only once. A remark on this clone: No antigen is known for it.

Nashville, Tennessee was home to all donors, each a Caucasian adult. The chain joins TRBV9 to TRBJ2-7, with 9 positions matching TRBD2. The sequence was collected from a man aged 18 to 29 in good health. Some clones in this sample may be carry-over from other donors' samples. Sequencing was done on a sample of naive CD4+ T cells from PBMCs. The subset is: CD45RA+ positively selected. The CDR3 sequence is CASSVAAGGPGEIEQYF. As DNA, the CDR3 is TGTGCCAGCAGCGTAGCGGCGGGAGGGCCTGGGGAAATCGAGCAGTACTTC.